A selection of T cell receptor beta chains follows, all from one sample in a study of cytomegalovirus exposure and HLA in healthy donors. Generated by immunoSEQ multiplex PCR, the TCRdb table keeps only in-frame clones and is missing some. In the table there are approximately 130,000 clones, roughly four fifths of which are singletons. What was sequenced was PBMCs. The receptor source for this set is a young man in good health and CMV-seronegative. Both conserved end residues are part of each CDR3. The D gene is left open where the match is weak. Not all rows give a size; the values are once, few, many and, for expanded clones, a class.

d_call,clone_size,j_call,v_call,cdr3_aa
TRBD1,-,TRBJ2-1,TRBV7-2,CASSPGQARRQFF
TRBD1,-,TRBJ2-1,TRBV5-1,CASSGGTGEHNEQFF
-,-,TRBJ2-7,TRBV30,CAWSPPGPREQYF
TRBD2,-,TRBJ2-7,TRBV5-4,CASSFPGLAAQQYF
TRBD1,-,TRBJ1-5,TRBV28,CASSRTGGAGQPQHF
-,few,TRBJ1-2,TRBV11-2,CASSLDRGNGYTF
TRBD2,-,TRBJ2-3,TRBV7-9,CASSSRLAATTDTQYF
-,-,TRBJ2-5,TRBV7-2,CASSPSQGTETQYF
TRBD2,few,TRBJ2-3,TRBV2,CASAPLSGGTDTQYF
TRBD1,-,TRBJ2-7,TRBV28,CASSLRTGSYEQYF
-,-,TRBJ2-2,TRBV11-1,CASSDASGNTGELFF
TRBD1,-,TRBJ1-1,TRBV5-1,CASSNPGGLGTEAFF
-,-,TRBJ1-1,TRBV7-2,CASIPTLAGGLTEAFF
-,few,TRBJ2-1,TRBV6-4,CASSDSWRDLGEQFF
TRBD2,-,TRBJ2-5,TRBV7-7,CASSPGLAGVETQYF
-,-,TRBJ1-1,TRBV7-2,CASSLQVWTEAFF
TRBD1,-,TRBJ1-5,TRBV6-6,CASSGQGTGYQPQHF
-,once,TRBJ2-2,TRBV7-6,CASSLPTGENTGELFF
TRBD1,-,TRBJ2-7,TRBV28,CASSTPGQGRTYEQYF
-,-,TRBJ2-6,TRBV30,CAWGRPNVLTF
TRBD2,-,TRBJ2-5,TRBV15,CATGGASGGFGETQYF
-,-,TRBJ1-1,TRBV19,CASQTGPNTEAFF
TRBD2,-,TRBJ2-4,TRBV30,CAWSAAGGRAQSGNIQYF
-,few,TRBJ1-2,TRBV6-5,CASSSPGGYTF
TRBD1,-,TRBJ2-1,TRBV7-9,CASSLMTGRNEQFF
-,-,TRBJ2-5,TRBV5-1,CASKEEDWETQYF
-,-,TRBJ1-5,TRBV28,CASSSYQPQHF
-,-,TRBJ2-7,TRBV6-5,CASSNQGEQYF
-,-,TRBJ2-1,TRBV4-3,CASSQDLSEQFF
TRBD1,-,TRBJ2-1,TRBV13,CASSPRARRQGHEQFF
-,few,TRBJ1-1,TRBV6-1,CATQGRMNTEAFF
-,-,TRBJ1-5,TRBV28,CASSGQYSNQPQHF
TRBD2,-,TRBJ2-3,TRBV11-2,CASSPLLAGATDTQYF
-,-,TRBJ1-2,TRBV29-1,CSADEGRGYTF
-,-,TRBJ2-4,TRBV29-1,CSVSPLAKNIQYF
TRBD2,-,TRBJ2-7,TRBV5-1,CASSLAGTSGTYEQYF
-,-,TRBJ1-4,TRBV18,CASSGQGPANEKLFF
TRBD1,-,TRBJ2-2,TRBV9,CASSVDDRRSYELTGTTGELFF
-,few,TRBJ2-1,TRBV6-5,CASSYSRNYNEQFF
-,once,TRBJ2-7,TRBV4-1,CASSTQEGSNYEQYF
-,-,TRBJ1-1,TRBV7-9,CASSPTGGEAFF
-,-,TRBJ2-5,TRBV10-3,CATRRDSIAETQYF
-,-,TRBJ2-1,TRBV25-1,CASSDERGLSFYNDQFF
TRBD1,-,TRBJ2-7,TRBV14,CASSQLNTGGRHEQYF
TRBD2,-,TRBJ2-3,TRBV2,CASSLTSGGVGGTQYF
TRBD1,-,TRBJ2-2,TRBV5-4,CASSFRQGVTGELFF
-,-,TRBJ2-7,TRBV10-2,CASSLVGSLSYEQYF
TRBD2,-,TRBJ2-1,TRBV6-5,CASSNGRPPYNEQFF
TRBD1,-,TRBJ1-1,TRBV5-8,CASSRYVTGTEAFF
-,-,TRBJ1-3,TRBV30,CASTGNGNTIYF
-,-,TRBJ1-3,TRBV4-2,CASSHLGSRGGNTIYF
TRBD1,-,TRBJ2-7,TRBV6-5,CVSSYRADRVYEQYF
TRBD1,-,TRBJ1-1,TRBV19,CASSKGQGRTLNTEAFF
-,few,TRBJ2-1,TRBV6-5,CASSSGPGNEQFF
TRBD1,-,TRBJ2-3,TRBV9,CASSRGTGGRRVDTQYF
-,-,TRBJ2-5,TRBV19,CASSINGETQYF
-,-,TRBJ1-2,TRBV6-1,CASSKTVLYGYTF